Given below is one TCR beta chain in context. The target antigen is unknown. CDR1 and CDR2 from the germline V gene are SQVTM and ANQGSEA. J gave up 7 bases and V 3 bases, and 10 bases lay outside the gene matches. The CDR3 extends over 14 amino acids. This entry belongs to a study of cytomegalovirus exposure and HLA in healthy donors. Study-wide results and limits: Reportedly, TCR beta sequences accurately predicted HLA-A and HLA-B alleles in most subjects. Within the data, a cluster of highly shared sequence variants was likely a sequencing artifact.

The primer mix had 60 Vbeta and 13 Jbeta primers. Assay: immunoSEQ multiplex PCR; the TCRdb copy retains only in-frame clones and omits some. The profile shows about 100,000 clones, approximately 72% of them singletons. This receptor was taken from a male donor in good health and CMV-seropositive. The chain uses TRBV29-1 and TRBJ1-2; 8 bases align to TRBD1. The sample was PBMCs. The CDR3 sequence: CSVERQGAVGGYTF. CDR3 nucleotide sequence: TGCAGCGTTGAGCGGCAGGGGGCAGTCGGTGGCTACACCTTC.